The T cell receptor beta chain described here comes from a study of cytomegalovirus exposure and HLA in healthy donors. This CDR3 has 14 residues. Trimming removed 3 bases from V and 4 bases from J, with 11 bases in between. Germline V gene lookup returns CDR1 SEHNR and CDR2 FQNEAQ (reference sequence). It was with 60 Vbeta and 13 Jbeta primers that the PCR ran. Sequencing was performed with immunoSEQ multiplex PCR; in TCRdb, only in-frame clones are kept and a portion is missing. The sample consists of about 100,000 clones, roughly 69% of them appearing once. The sequenced sample was PBMCs. V usage is TRBV7-9 and J usage is TRBJ2-3, with D possibly TRBD1 on 5 matching bases. This receptor was taken from a man aged 30 to 39 in good health and CMV-seropositive. CDR3 residues: CASSFGRAADTQYF. As DNA, the CDR3 is TGTGCCAGCAGCTTCGGCAGGGCTGCAGATACGCAGTATTTT.